The 22 T cell receptor beta chains below all came from one sample that was sequenced in a study of blood T cell dynamics during melanoma immunotherapy. Time point indicated: pre-treatment baseline. Sequenced by immunoSEQ multiplex PCR; TCRdb stores in-frame clones only, minus some. The sample consists of over 10,000 clones, roughly 80% of them appearing once. Source: blood, taken from a patient treated with checkpoint blockade. All receptors come from a human donor with melanoma.

The CDR3 sequence is CASSREGLSGSHGELFF. DNA of the CDR3: TGTGCCAGCTCCCGGGAGGGACTAAGCGGGAGTCACGGGGAGCTGTTTTTT. The genes are TRBV18 and TRBJ2-2; 8 nucleotides align to TRBD2. Unmatched junction bases numbered 16, after V lost 6 bases and J lost 7 bases. The CDR3 covers 17 residues. Germline lookup yields CDR1 KGHSH and CDR2 LQKENI. Filled out from reference TRBV18 and TRBJ2-2, the complete variable domain reads NAGVMQNPRHLVRRRGQEARLRCSPMKGHSHVYWYRQLPEEGLKFMVYLQKENIIDESGMPKERFSAEFPKEGPSILRIQQVVRGDSAAYFCASSREGLSGSHGELFFGEGSRLTVL.

The CDR3 reads CASRTGGMSYEQYF. CDR3 sequence (DNA): TGTGCCAGCCGCACGGGGGGTATGTCCTACGAGCAGTACTTC. The rearrangement links TRBV28 to TRBJ2-7; TRBD2 aligns across 7 bases. CDR1 MDHEN and CDR2 SYDVKM come from the germline V gene. CDR3 length: 14 residues. After removal of 8 bases from V and 1 base from J, the junction contained 8 bases not matched to a gene.

V is TRBV4-2 and J is TRBJ1-1, with 11 nucleotides matching TRBD1. From germline, CDR1 is LGHNA and CDR2 YNFKEQ. The J segment lost 5 bases and the V segment lost 2 bases, leaving 7 bases of the junction unmatched. This CDR3 region has 16 residues. The CDR3 DNA sequence: TGTGCCAGCAGCCAAAGACAGGGGACAGGGGGAACTGAAGCTTTCTTT. Its translation is CASSQRQGTGGTEAFF.

This chain connects TRBV6-6 to TRBJ1-5, with unresolved D. V was clipped by 0 bases and J by 4 bases, with 4 bases between them. The CDR3 length is 13 residues. Germline CDR1 reads MNHNY; CDR2 reads SVGAGI (reference sequence). CDR3 protein: CASSYSENQPQHF. The DNA for the CDR3 is TGTGCCAGCAGTTACTCAGAGAATCAGCCCCAGCATTTT.

This chain connects TRBV6-5 to TRBJ1-2; 9 bases agree with TRBD1. This CDR3 comprises 14 residues. CDR1 and CDR2 (germline): MNHEY, SVGAGI. After removal of 2 bases from V and 2 bases from J, the junction contained 0 bases not matched to a gene. The CDR3 DNA follows: TGTGCCAGCAGTTACGGGACAGGGAACTATGGCTACACCTTC. Amino acids: CASSYGTGNYGYTF.

This clone was seen a few times. This sequence joins TRBV21-1 and TRBJ1-4; no check of the table's D call, TRBD1, against the DNA was made. TRBV21-1 counts as a pseudogene. The CDR3 sequence is 14 residues long. For the CDR3, the DNA is TGTGCCAGCAGCAAGAGAGGGGGCGACGAAAAACTGTTTTTT. It translates to CASSKRGGDEKLFF.

This clone occurred a few times. The chain combines TRBV10-3 with TRBJ1-1; the D is unclear. This CDR3 comprises 11 residues. Trimming left V 6 bases short and J 1 base short, with 3 bases between. Germline lookup yields CDR1 ENHRY and CDR2 SYGVKD. As DNA, the CDR3 is TGTGCCATCAGGTGGAACACTGAAGCTTTCTTT. Its translation is CAIRWNTEAFF.

This clone has just one count. The gene calls are TRBV6-1 and TRBJ1-5, with unresolved D. The V gene's germline CDR1 is MNHNS and CDR2 SASEGT. CDR3 length equals 15 residues. Trimming took 6 bases from V and 0 from J, leaving 12 bases between them. The DNA for the CDR3 is TGTGCCAGCAGAAGGGAACACAATAGCAATCAGCCCCAGCATTTT. It encodes CASRREHNSNQPQHF.

The chain uses TRBV4-2 and TRBJ2-1; 10 nucleotides agree with TRBD2. V shed 3 bases and J 4 bases; nucleotides not matched to a gene: 6. CDR1 and CDR2 from the germline V gene are LGHNA and YNFKEQ. The CDR3 loop spans 16 amino acids. CDR3 region: CASSQAAGGNYNEQFF. The CDR3 DNA is TGTGCCAGCAGCCAGGCAGCGGGAGGGAATTACAATGAGCAGTTCTTC.

The chain employs TRBV6-1 and TRBJ1-5; a weak D match, TRBD1 (5 bases). The CDR3 consists of 16 residues. The germline CDR1 and CDR2 sequences are MNHNS and SASEGT. The V end lost 2 bases, the J end lost 1 base, and 12 bases lay between the germline ends. In DNA form, the CDR3 reads TGTGCCAGCAGTGAATGGACGACAGTGAGCAATCAGCCCCAGCATTTT. As protein: CASSEWTTVSNQPQHF.

This chain uses TRBV7-2 with TRBJ2-1, with 7 positions matching TRBD2. CDR3 length: 15 residues. Germline CDR1 reads SGHTA; CDR2 reads FQGNSA. Losses at the gene ends were 5 bases for V and 4 bases for J; bases not matched to a gene: 8. The CDR3, as DNA: TGTGCCAGCAGCACAGCCCCGGGGGGATACAATGAGCAGTTCTTC. Residues: CASSTAPGGYNEQFF.

V usage is TRBV7-2 and J usage is TRBJ2-5; D gene ambiguous. Trimming left V 5 bases short and J 2 bases short, with 15 bases between. The CDR3 loop spans 15 amino acids. Germline V gene sequence: CDR1 SGHTA, CDR2 FQGNSA. Written as DNA, the CDR3 is TGTGCCAGCAGCCGCCCCCGGACCCCTCAAGAGACCCAGTACTTC. This sequence encodes CASSRPRTPQETQYF.

The sample holds one count of this clone. CDR3 loop: CASSADYSNQPQHF. DNA for the CDR3: TGCGCCAGCAGCGCGGACTATAGCAATCAGCCCCAGCATTTT. This chain joins TRBV5-1 and TRBJ1-5; D unresolved. V was trimmed by 4 bases and J by 0 bases, leaving 8 bases between them. CDR1 and CDR2 from the germline V gene are SGHRS and YFSETQ. The CDR3 covers 14 residues. The full variable domain, in which reference TRBV5-1 and TRBJ1-5 provide the parts outside the CDR3, is KAGVTQTPRYLIKTRGQQVTLSCSPISGHRSVSWYQQTPGQGLQFLFEYFSETQRNKGNFPGRFSGRQFSNSRSEMNVSTLELGDSALYLCASSADYSNQPQHFGDGTRLSIL.

This clone has only one observation. The chain combines TRBV21-1 with TRBJ1-2. TRBV21-1 is recorded as a pseudogene. The CDR3 has 17 amino acids. In DNA form, the CDR3 reads TGTGCCAGCAAAAGGTGGCAGCCTGGGGTTGCCGACTATGGCTACACCTTC. Its protein is CASKRWQPGVADYGYTF.

CDR3 sequence: CASSLEAGSRRNTIYF. The CDR3 bases are TGTGCCAGCAGCTTGGAGGCAGGGAGTCGGCGAAACACCATATATTTT. The V and J genes are TRBV5-6 and TRBJ1-3; the D gene is possibly TRBD1 (5 bases). Germline assignment: CDR1 SGHDT and CDR2 YYEEEE. This CDR3 region has 16 residues. V shed 0 bases and J shed 5 bases, with 15 bases lying between them. Combining the CDR3 with reference TRBV5-6 and TRBJ1-3 gives the whole variable domain DAGVTQSPTHLIKTRGQQVTLRCSPKSGHDTVSWYQQALGQGPQFIFQYYEEEERQRGNFPDRFSGHQFPNYSSELNVNALLLGDSALYLCASSLEAGSRRNTIYFGEGSWLTVV.

This chain uses TRBV19 with TRBJ2-2; D possibly corresponds to TRBD1 (6 bases). V gave up 8 bases and J gave up 0 bases, with 10 bases separating them. The germline V gene encodes CDR1 LNHDA and CDR2 SQIVND (reference sequence). The CDR3 totals 14 residues. The CDR3 spells CASRQDPNTGELFF. CDR3 nucleotide sequence: TGTGCCAGTCGACAGGACCCGAACACCGGGGAGCTGTTTTTT.

This chain uses TRBV19 with TRBJ2-7, with D tentatively TRBD1 (5 bases). Germline CDR1 reads LNHDA; CDR2 reads SQIVND (reference sequence). The CDR3 extends over 13 amino acids. V shed 6 bases and J shed 5 bases, with 14 bases lying between them. The CDR3 sequence: CASSSRVSDEQYF. The DNA of the CDR3 is TGTGCCAGTAGCTCCAGGGTAAGCGACGAGCAGTACTTC.

The chain links TRBV7-2 to TRBJ2-7; a weak D match, TRBD1 (6 bases). Trimming removed 2 bases at V and 0 bases at J, with 14 bases between. The CDR3 length is 16 residues. From germline, CDR1 is SGHTA and CDR2 FQGNSA. This CDR3 is CASSLLGAIDSYEQYF. In DNA form, the CDR3 reads TGTGCCAGCAGCTTACTGGGGGCAATTGACTCCTACGAGCAGTACTTC.

This rearrangement joins TRBV28 to TRBJ2-5; D is tentatively TRBD1 or TRBD2 (5 bases each). Germline CDR1 is MDHEN and CDR2 is SYDVKM. CDR3 length: 13 residues. V lost 9 bases to trimming and J lost 2 bases, with 13 bases between them. DNA for the CDR3: TGTGCCAGTAGAGGGACGATACAAGAGACCCAGTACTTC. It yields the protein CASRGTIQETQYF.

This clone occurred a few times. The rearrangement uses TRBV9 and TRBJ2-7, with 8 positions matching TRBD2. The length of the CDR3 is 15 residues. The V and J ends lost 2 bases and 0 bases, in that order; junction bases with no gene match: 4. The germline V gene has CDR1 SGDLS and CDR2 YYNGEE. CDR3 sequence: CASSVSGTSSYEQYF. The DNA for the CDR3 is TGTGCCAGCAGCGTTAGCGGGACGAGCTCCTACGAGCAGTACTTC.

The rearrangement links TRBV7-9 to TRBJ2-1, with 13 bases lining up with TRBD2. After removal of 4 bases from V and 8 bases from J, the junction contained 14 bases not matched to a gene. The CDR3 sequence is 18 residues long. Germline V CDR1 and CDR2: SEHNR, FQNEAQ (reference sequence). CDR3 region: CASSSTSGTSGAWYEQFF. The DNA for the CDR3 is TGTGCCAGCAGCTCCACATCCGGGACTAGCGGGGCTTGGTATGAGCAGTTCTTC.

The chain is built from TRBV9 and TRBJ1-2; TRBD1 matches at 8 bases. This CDR3 is 14 amino acids long. Germline CDR1 and CDR2: SGDLS and YYNGEE. V was pared by 2 bases and J by 7 bases, with 7 bases of the junction left unmatched. CDR3 sequence (DNA): TGTGCCAGCAGCGTGGACAGGGAAGTCGGTGGCTACACCTTC. Residues: CASSVDREVGGYTF.